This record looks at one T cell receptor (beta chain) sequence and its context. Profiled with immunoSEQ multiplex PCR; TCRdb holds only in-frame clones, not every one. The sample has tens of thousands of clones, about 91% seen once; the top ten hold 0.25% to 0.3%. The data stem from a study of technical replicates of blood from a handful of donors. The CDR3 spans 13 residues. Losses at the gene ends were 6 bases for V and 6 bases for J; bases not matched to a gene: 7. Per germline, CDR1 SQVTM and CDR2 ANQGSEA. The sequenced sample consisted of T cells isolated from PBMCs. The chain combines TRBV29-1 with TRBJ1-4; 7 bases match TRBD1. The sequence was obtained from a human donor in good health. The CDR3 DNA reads TGCAGCGTATTAGTAGGGGGCGATGAAAAACTGTTTTTT. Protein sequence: CSVLVGGDEKLFF.